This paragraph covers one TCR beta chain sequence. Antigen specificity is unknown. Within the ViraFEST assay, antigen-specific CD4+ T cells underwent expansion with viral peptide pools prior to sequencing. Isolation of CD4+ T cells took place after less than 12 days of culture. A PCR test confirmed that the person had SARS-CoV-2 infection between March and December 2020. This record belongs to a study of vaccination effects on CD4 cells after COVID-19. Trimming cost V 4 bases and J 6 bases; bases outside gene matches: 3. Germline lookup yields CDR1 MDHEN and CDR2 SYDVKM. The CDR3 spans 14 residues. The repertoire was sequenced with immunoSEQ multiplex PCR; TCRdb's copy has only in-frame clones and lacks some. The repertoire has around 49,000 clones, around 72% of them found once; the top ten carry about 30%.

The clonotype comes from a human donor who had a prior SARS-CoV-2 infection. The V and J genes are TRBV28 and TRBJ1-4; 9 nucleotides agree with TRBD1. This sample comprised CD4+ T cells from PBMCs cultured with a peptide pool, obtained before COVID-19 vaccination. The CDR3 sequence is CASSSQGADEKLFF. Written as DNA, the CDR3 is TGTGCCAGCAGTTCACAGGGGGCTGATGAAAAACTGTTTTTT.